This TCR beta chain was recorded in a study of OX40 agonist ivuxolimab in advanced cancers. Study-level information: Given to patients was ivuxolimab, an agonistic anti-OX40 (CD134) antibody. Patients in dose escalation had liver, melanoma, kidney or head and neck cancers. General study findings and limits: Nonresponders included some who also had low normalized T-cell clonal expansion.

Losses at the gene ends were 7 bases for V and 1 base for J; bases not matched to a gene: 4. This CDR3 contains 14 residues. Germline V gene data show CDR1 as SNHLY and CDR2 as FYNNEI. Profiling relied on immunoSEQ multiplex PCR, and the TCRdb table lists in-frame clones only, not all of them. The data show tens of thousands of clones, about 81% seen once. As to this clone: What it recognizes is unknown.

The chain recombines TRBV2 with TRBJ2-3; 8 positions match TRBD1. The sequence derives from an adult with an advanced solid tumor such as melanoma, head and neck, liver or kidney cancer. Sample: CD4+ or CD8+ T cells sorted from blood, taken in a trial of the OX40 agonist ivuxolimab. CDR3 amino acids: CASKQGVGTDTQYF. CDR3 sequence (DNA): TGTGCCAGCAAACAGGGGGTGGGCACAGATACGCAGTATTTT.